Listed here are 8 T cell receptor beta chains from one sample, sequenced in a study of CXCR3-negative and CXCR3-positive naive CD8 T cells. General study results and limits: TRB CDR3s of CXCR3-positive naive cells were more hydrophobic than those of CXCR3-negative naive cells.

Libraries of TRB cDNA were made by 5' RACE and carried UMIs. Each CDR3 protein gets one entry in TCRdb, which reprocessed the 5' RACE reads and gives no DNA. This repertoire includes about 98,000 distinct CDR3 sequences. These receptors' antigens are unknown. Input material: naive CXCR3+ CD8+ T cells from blood. Subset indicated: CD45RO-CCR7+CD27+CD95- naive CD8+ T cells expressing CXCR3 (TNR3+). All receptors derive from a human donor in good health. Some clones in this sample may be carry-over from other donors' samples.

V is TRBV24-1 and J is TRBJ2-1; the TRBD2 assignment by TCRdb is unverifiable without DNA. CDR3 length: 17 amino acids. From germline, CDR1 is KGHDR and CDR2 SFDVKD. Here the CDR3 reads CATSDFGLAGVGNEQFF.

The J gene is TRBJ2-5, the V gene TRBV20-1; without DNA, the TCRdb call of TRBD1 cannot be checked. CDR3 length: 15 residues. In germline, CDR1 is DFQATT, CDR2 SNEGSKA (reference sequence). The CDR3 sequence is CSARGTGLPQETQYF.

The chain recombines TRBV11-2 with TRBJ2-7; with no DNA, the TCRdb D assignment of TRBD1 cannot be verified. The CDR3 spans 15 residues. The germline V gene encodes CDR1 SGHAT and CDR2 FQNNGV. This chain's CDR3 is CASSPMGGLSYEQYF.

The chain is built from TRBV3-1 and TRBJ2-5; TCRdb outputs TRBD2, but without DNA this stays unchecked. The CDR3 runs 18 residues. The germline V gene encodes CDR1 LGHDT and CDR2 YNNKEL (reference sequence). CDR3 sequence: CASSQEGAAAVGLETQYF.

The chain links TRBV4-2 to TRBJ2-1; without DNA, the TCRdb call of TRBD2 cannot be checked. Germline V CDR1 and CDR2: LGHNA, YNFKEQ. The CDR3 extends over 16 amino acids. The CDR3 sequence is CASSQDTSGAGNEQFF.

This chain connects TRBV6-2 or TRBV6-3 to TRBJ2-1. Germline assignment: CDR1 MNHEY and CDR2 SVGEGT. This CDR3 is 11 amino acids long. The CDR3 region is CASSTYNEQFF.

The CDR3: CAISRGYSYEQYF. The chain uses TRBV12-3 or TRBV12-4 and TRBJ2-7; TCRdb reports TRBD1, a call that lacks DNA to check it against. The CDR3 has 13 residues.

V usage is TRBV23-1 and J usage is TRBJ2-1; the TRBD2 assignment by TCRdb is unverifiable without DNA. TRBV23-1 is treated as an ORF (open reading frame) with a function not yet certain. The CDR3 consists of 15 residues. The chain's CDR3 is CASSRAGDFNNEQFF.